The clone carrying this T cell receptor beta chain was recorded many times. The data were obtained in a study of T cells after posttransplantation cyclophosphamide. V lost 0 bases, J lost 5 bases, and 6 bases stayed unmatched. This CDR3 contains 16 residues. The germline V gene has CDR1 SGHRS and CDR2 YFSETQ. Cyclophosphamide on days +3 and +4 followed busulfan-fludarabine conditioning and a marrow graft. Only in-frame clones appear in the TCRdb table, and some are missing; sequencing was by immunoSEQ multiplex PCR. This repertoire holds around 2,900 clones, and none appear only once. The origin of this receptor is a female patient aged 50-59 years who received an allogeneic stem cell transplant from a related donor, was CMV-positive, and had no GVHD. Some T cells may originate from the graft donor. The sample was PBMCs, taken after allogeneic stem cell transplant with posttransplant cyclophosphamide. V gene TRBV5-1 combines with J gene TRBJ1-4, with TRBD1 matching over 8 bases. This CDR3 is CASSLAGTGQNEKLFF. The CDR3 DNA is TGCGCCAGCAGCTTGGCCGGGACAGGACAAAATGAAAAACTGTTTTTT.